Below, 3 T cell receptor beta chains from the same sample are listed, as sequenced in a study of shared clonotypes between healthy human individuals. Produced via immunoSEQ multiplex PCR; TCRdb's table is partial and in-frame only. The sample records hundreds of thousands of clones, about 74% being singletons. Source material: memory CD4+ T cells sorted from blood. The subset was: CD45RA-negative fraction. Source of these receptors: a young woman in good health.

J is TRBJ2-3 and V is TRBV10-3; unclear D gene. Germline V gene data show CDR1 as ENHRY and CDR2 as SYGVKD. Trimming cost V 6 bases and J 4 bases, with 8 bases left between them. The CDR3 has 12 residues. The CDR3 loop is CAIRGRADTQYF. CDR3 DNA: TGTGCCATCAGGGGAAGGGCAGATACGCAGTATTTT.

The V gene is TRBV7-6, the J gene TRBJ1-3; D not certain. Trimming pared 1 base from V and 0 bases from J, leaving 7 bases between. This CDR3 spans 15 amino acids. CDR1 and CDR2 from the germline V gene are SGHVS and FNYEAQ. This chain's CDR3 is CASSLDPDSGNTIYF. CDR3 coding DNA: TGTGCCAGCAGCTTAGACCCAGACTCTGGAAACACCATATATTTT.

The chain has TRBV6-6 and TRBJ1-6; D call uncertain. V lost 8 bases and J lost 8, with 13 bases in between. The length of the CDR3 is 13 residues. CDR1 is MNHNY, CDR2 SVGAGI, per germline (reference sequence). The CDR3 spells CASGVPGDSPLHF. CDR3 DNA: TGTGCCAGCGGGGTACCCGGGGATTCACCCCTCCACTTT.